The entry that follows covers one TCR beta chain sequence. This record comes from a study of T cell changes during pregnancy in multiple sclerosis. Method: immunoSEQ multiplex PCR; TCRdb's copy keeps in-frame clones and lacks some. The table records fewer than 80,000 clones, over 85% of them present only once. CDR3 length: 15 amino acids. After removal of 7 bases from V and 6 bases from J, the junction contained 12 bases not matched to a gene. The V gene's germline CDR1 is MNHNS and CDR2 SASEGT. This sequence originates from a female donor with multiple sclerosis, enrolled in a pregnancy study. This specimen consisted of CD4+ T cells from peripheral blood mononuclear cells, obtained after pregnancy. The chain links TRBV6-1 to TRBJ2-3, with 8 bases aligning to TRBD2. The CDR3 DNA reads TGTGCCAGCACCCGGACTAGCCCTACAGGGGATACGCAGTATTTT. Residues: CASTRTSPTGDTQYF.